Listed here is a single TCR beta chain. The sample comes from a study of blood T cell repertoires in COVID-19. The overall study: Acute and convalescent COVID-19 specimens originated in the United States, Italy and Spain. T cells, B-cell-depleted T cells, or PBMCs supplied cDNA or gDNA.

How the authors handled the data: Reference gene primer amplification gave estimated nucleated cell counts. TCRdb's copy holds only in-frame clones and misses some; the assay was immunoSEQ multiplex PCR. That table supplies the V and J calls and clone size; D and trimming were determined from the DNA. The sample yields about 240,000 clones, about 85% seen once. V dropped 1 base and J dropped 5 bases, with 20 bases sitting between them. Germline V gene sequence: CDR1 LGHNT, CDR2 FRNRAP. CDR3 length: 17 residues. The chain carries TRBV12-5 and TRBJ2-5, with D perhaps matching TRBD1 (6 bases). Sequenced material: peripheral blood. This clonotype was sampled from a man aged 55 to 70 who had recovered from COVID-19. The CDR3 DNA is TGTGCTAGTGGTTTGGGAGGGACACCCCTCCTAGGGGAGACCCAGTACTTC. This gives the protein CASGLGGTPLLGETQYF.